This T cell receptor (beta chain) was found in a study of blood T cell repertoires in COVID-19. V lost 0 bases and J lost 2; bases outside the gene matches: 10. The CDR3 is 17 amino acids. The germline CDR1 and CDR2 sequences are SGHRS and YFSETQ. Assay used: immunoSEQ multiplex PCR; TCRdb lists only in-frame clones, some missing. The sample includes approximately 270,000 clones, roughly 90% of them seen just once. This receptor was identified in a woman aged 60-70 years who had recovered from COVID-19. Sequenced input: PBMCs or T cells enriched from blood (not recorded which). The V and J genes are TRBV5-1 and TRBJ1-2, with 7 bases fitting TRBD1. CDR3 nucleotide sequence: TGCGCCAGCAGCTTGGCAGGGGGGACAGCCGGAAACTATGGCTACACCTTC. Its translation is CASSLAGGTAGNYGYTF.